This passage covers 18 T cell receptor beta chains from one sample sequenced in a study of STAT5B mutations in CD4+ large granular lymphocyte leukemia (dated by TCRdb to 2022 to 2024). Library preparation used the immunoSEQ multiplex PCR assay. In its TCRdb copy, this immuneACCESS table keeps in-frame sequences only and misses some clones. Where compared with another copy, unresolved V genes explain less than half of these, and the others have no known cause. A total of around 30,000 clones appear in this sample, approximately 74% of them only once. Of the sample, 0.25% to 0.35% is held by the ten largest clones. Input material: CD4+ T cells from blood buffy coats. Source of these receptors: a human donor in good health.

This chain links TRBV4-1 with TRBJ2-1; 7 nucleotides match TRBD2. The CDR3 is 15 residues long. V shed 0 bases, J shed 6 bases, and the junction held 5 bases outside the gene matches. Germline assignment: CDR1 MGHRA and CDR2 YSYEKL. The CDR3 nucleotides are TGCGCCAGCAGCCAAGAATGGGGGAGGGTCAATGAGCAGTTCTTC. Residues: CASSQEWGRVNEQFF.

This chain links TRBV25-1 with TRBJ2-5, with a tentative D call TRBD2 (5 bases). The CDR3 extends over 15 amino acids. The ends were cut back, 2 bases at V and 5 bases at J, with 15 bases in the middle. CDR1 is MGHDK, CDR2 SYGVNS, per germline. The CDR3 DNA sequence: TGTGCCAGCAGTGAAGTTGGGCTAGCAGGCGAGACCCAGTACTTC. Its protein is CASSEVGLAGETQYF.

The chain links TRBV5-1 to TRBJ1-1; 7 bases line up with TRBD1. The germline V gene encodes CDR1 SGHRS and CDR2 YFSETQ. Trimming at V came to 1 base and at J to 4 bases, leaving 4 bases not matched to a gene. The CDR3 runs to 14 residues. CDR3 protein: CASSLTQGFTEAFF. CDR3 DNA: TGCGCCAGCAGCTTGACACAGGGGTTCACTGAAGCTTTCTTT.

V and J are TRBV4-3 and TRBJ2-1; D perhaps matches TRBD1 (5 bases). This CDR3 contains 15 residues. Germline assignment: CDR1 LGHNA and CDR2 YSLEER. V lost 1 base to trimming and J lost 8 bases, with 15 bases between them. The CDR3 bases are TGCGCCAGCAGCCAAGGGGCGATTAGGGGCGATGAGCAGTTCTTC. Translated: CASSQGAIRGDEQFF.

V usage is TRBV5-6 and J usage is TRBJ1-1; the match to TRBD1 covers 9 bases. This CDR3 has 15 amino acids. CDR1 and CDR2 (germline): SGHDT, YYEEEE. V shed 3 bases and J 0 bases; nucleotides not matched to a gene: 3. CDR3 in DNA: TGTGCCAGCAGCTGGGGACAGGGATTGAACACTGAAGCTTTCTTT. Translation: CASSWGQGLNTEAFF.

This chain joins TRBV11-2 and TRBJ1-1; unclear D gene. V was pared by 2 bases and J by 0 bases, with 4 bases between. Germline V gene data show CDR1 as SGHAT and CDR2 as FQNNGV. The CDR3 sequence is 13 residues long. CDR3 sequence reads: CASSLNLNTEAFF. CDR3 sequence (DNA): TGTGCCAGCAGCTTAAATCTGAACACTGAAGCTTTCTTT. Supplemented by reference TRBV11-2 and TRBJ1-1, the full variable domain reads EAGVAQSPRYKIIEKRQSVAFWCNPISGHATLYWYQQILGQGPKLLIQFQNNGVVDDSQLPKDRFSAERLKGVDSTLKIQPAKLEDSAVYLCASSLNLNTEAFFGQGTRLTVV.

The V gene is TRBV7-9, the J gene TRBJ2-3; no firm D call. CDR1 and CDR2 from the germline V gene are SEHNR and FQNEAQ (reference sequence). The CDR3 totals 14 residues. The V end was cut by 4 bases, the J end by 0 bases, with 8 bases between. This CDR3 reads CASSSLGSTDTQYF. The DNA of the CDR3 is TGTGCCAGCAGCTCGCTAGGGAGCACAGATACGCAGTATTTT.

The V call is TRBV29-1, the J call TRBJ1-4; D remains ambiguous. The CDR3 is 13 residues long. Germline V gives CDR1 SQVTM, CDR2 ANQGSEA. V lost 4 bases and J 0 bases, leaving 6 bases between the germline ends. The CDR3 bases are TGCAGCGTTGCCAGGTCAACTAATGAAAAACTGTTTTTT. Translation gives CSVARSTNEKLFF. Using reference TRBV29-1 and TRBJ1-4 for the parts outside the CDR3, the full variable domain is SAVISQKPSRDICQRGTSLTIQCQVDSQVTMMFWYRQQPGQSLTLIATANQGSEATYESGFVIDKFPISRPNLTFSTLTVSNMSPEDSSIYLCSVARSTNEKLFFGSGTQLSVL.

This clone was recorded once. The chain employs TRBV10-3 and TRBJ1-1, with 12 nucleotides matching TRBD1. V was clipped by 6 bases and J by 4 bases; unmatched bases: 12. This CDR3 has 17 residues. In germline, CDR1 is ENHRY, CDR2 SYGVKD. DNA of the CDR3: TGTGCCATCAGCCCGGGACAGGGGGCCGGGAGAGGCACTGAAGCTTTCTTT. Its translation: CAISPGQGAGRGTEAFF.

This chain links TRBV28 with TRBJ1-2; D not certain. The germline V gene encodes CDR1 MDHEN and CDR2 SYDVKM. Trimming cost V 2 bases and J 5 bases, with 9 bases left between them. The CDR3 totals 13 residues. The CDR3 protein is CASSLPRRYGYTF. For the CDR3, the DNA is TGTGCCAGCAGTTTACCCCGTAGATATGGCTACACCTTC.

The chain joins TRBV7-9 to TRBJ2-5; TRBD2 matches at 12 bases. Losses at the gene ends were 5 bases for V and 0 bases for J; bases not matched to a gene: 4. CDR1 SEHNR and CDR2 FQNEAQ come from the germline V gene (reference sequence). The CDR3 runs to 16 residues. The CDR3, as DNA: TGTGCCAGCAGCCTCGGGACTAGCGGGTACCAAGAGACCCAGTACTTC. It translates to CASSLGTSGYQETQYF. The entire variable domain, with the rest obtained from reference TRBV7-9 and TRBJ2-5, is as follows: DTGVSQNPRHKITKRGQNVTFRCDPISEHNRLYWYRQTLGQGPEFLTYFQNEAQLEKSRLLSDRFSAERPKGSFSTLEIQRTEQGDSAMYLCASSLGTSGYQETQYFGPGTRLLVL.

The chain joins TRBV6-6 to TRBJ2-1; D call uncertain. V dropped 11 bases and J dropped 7 bases, with 21 bases sitting between them. This CDR3 comprises 14 residues. Germline V gene lookup returns CDR1 MNHNY and CDR2 SVGAGI (reference sequence). CDR3 in DNA: TGTGCCTCTCGGACGCGGACCGCAATTAATGAGCAGTTCTTC. It encodes CASRTRTAINEQFF.

This clone was found once. The chain joins TRBV30 to TRBJ1-3; the D is unclear. Trimming removed 2 bases from V and 3 bases from J, with 8 bases in between. The CDR3 loop spans 13 amino acids. Germline lookup yields CDR1 GTSNPN and CDR2 SVGIG (reference sequence). Here the CDR3 reads CAWSKAFGNTIYF. The CDR3 DNA sequence: TGTGCCTGGAGTAAGGCATTTGGAAACACCATATATTTT.

This clone has a single count. The chain combines TRBV5-1 with TRBJ1-4; 7 bases align to TRBD1. The CDR3 has 14 residues. Trimming removed 7 bases from V and 3 bases from J; junction bases left unmatched: 6. Germline lookup yields CDR1 SGHRS and CDR2 YFSETQ. CDR3 in DNA: TGCGCCAGCTCGACAGGGTATCCTAATGAAAAACTGTTTTTT. The encoded protein is CASSTGYPNEKLFF. Full variable domain (missing parts from reference TRBV5-1 and TRBJ1-4): KAGVTQTPRYLIKTRGQQVTLSCSPISGHRSVSWYQQTPGQGLQFLFEYFSETQRNKGNFPGRFSGRQFSNSRSEMNVSTLELGDSALYLCASSTGYPNEKLFFGSGTQLSVL.

V gene TRBV19 combines with J gene TRBJ1-2; no reliable D call. The germline V and J ends were trimmed by 6 bases and 7 bases, with 15 bases remaining between them. CDR1 LNHDA and CDR2 SQIVND come from the germline V gene (reference sequence). The CDR3 contains 13 residues. The CDR3 loop reads CASRSRFDTGYTF. In nucleotides, the CDR3 is TGTGCCAGTAGATCCAGATTTGATACTGGCTACACCTTC.

The chain combines TRBV19 with TRBJ2-1; 9 bases are shared with TRBD1. V shed 5 bases, J shed 0 bases, and the junction held 5 bases outside the gene matches. The CDR3 loop spans 16 amino acids. Germline V gene sequence: CDR1 LNHDA, CDR2 SQIVND (reference sequence). CDR3 protein: CASSLGTGSSYNEQFF. CDR3 coding DNA: TGTGCCAGTAGTCTTGGGACAGGGAGCTCCTACAATGAGCAGTTCTTC.

For the CDR3, the DNA is TGTGCCAGCAGCATACTTGGGGACAGGGGAATACAGCAGTACTTC. Translated: CASSILGDRGIQQYF. J is TRBJ2-7 and V is TRBV11-3, with 10 bases identical to TRBD1. Germline loops: CDR1 SGHNT, CDR2 YENEEA. CDR3 length: 15 residues. Trimming removed 5 bases from V and 8 bases from J; junction bases left unmatched: 12.

Remarks on this clone: The same CDR3 also results from other DNA sequences found in this sample. J is TRBJ2-1 and V is TRBV19, with D unclear. Trimming pared 4 bases from V and 7 bases from J, leaving 5 bases between. CDR1 LNHDA and CDR2 SQIVND come from the germline V gene (reference sequence). This CDR3 spans 11 amino acids. The CDR3 nucleotides read TGTGCCAGTAGTAGATATAATGAGCAGTTCTTC. Translating gives CASSRYNEQFF.